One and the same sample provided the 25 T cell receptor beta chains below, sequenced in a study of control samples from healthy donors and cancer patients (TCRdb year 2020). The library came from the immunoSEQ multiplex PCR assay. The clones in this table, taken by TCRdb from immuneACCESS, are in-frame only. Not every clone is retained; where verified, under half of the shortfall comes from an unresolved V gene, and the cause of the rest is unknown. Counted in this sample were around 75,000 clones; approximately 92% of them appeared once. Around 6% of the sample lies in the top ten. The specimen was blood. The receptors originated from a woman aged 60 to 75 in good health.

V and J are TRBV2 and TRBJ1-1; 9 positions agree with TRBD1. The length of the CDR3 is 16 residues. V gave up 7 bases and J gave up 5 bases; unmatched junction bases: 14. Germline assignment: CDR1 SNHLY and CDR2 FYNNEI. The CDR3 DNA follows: TGTGCCAGCACCATCCGAACAGGGGGCTCGGGGACTGAAGCTTTCTTT. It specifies CASTIRTGGSGTEAFF.

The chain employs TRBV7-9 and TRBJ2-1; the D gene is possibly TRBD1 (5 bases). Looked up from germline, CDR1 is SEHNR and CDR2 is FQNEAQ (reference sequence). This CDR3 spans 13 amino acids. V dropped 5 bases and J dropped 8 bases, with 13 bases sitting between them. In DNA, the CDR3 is TGTGCCAGCAGCCCGGGCTGGGGCGATGAGCAGTTCTTC. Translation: CASSPGWGDEQFF.

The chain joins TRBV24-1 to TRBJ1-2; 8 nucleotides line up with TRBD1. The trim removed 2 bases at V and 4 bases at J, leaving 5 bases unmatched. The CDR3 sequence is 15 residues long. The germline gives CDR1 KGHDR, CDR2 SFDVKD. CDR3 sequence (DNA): TGTGCCACCAGTGATTCACAGGGGGGACGCTATGGCTACACCTTC. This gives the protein CATSDSQGGRYGYTF.

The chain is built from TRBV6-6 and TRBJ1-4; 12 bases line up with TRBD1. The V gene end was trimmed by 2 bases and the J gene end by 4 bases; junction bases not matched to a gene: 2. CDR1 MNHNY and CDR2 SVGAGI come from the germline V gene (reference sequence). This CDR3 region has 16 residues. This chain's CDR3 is CASSYGTGGFNEKLFF. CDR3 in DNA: TGTGCCAGCAGTTACGGGACAGGGGGCTTTAATGAAAAACTGTTTTTT.

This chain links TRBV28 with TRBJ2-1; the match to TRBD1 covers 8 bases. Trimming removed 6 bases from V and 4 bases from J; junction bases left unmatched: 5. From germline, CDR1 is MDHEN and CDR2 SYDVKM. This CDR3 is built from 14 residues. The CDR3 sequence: CASRPGTGYNEQFF. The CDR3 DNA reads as TGTGCCAGCAGGCCCGGGACAGGTTACAATGAGCAGTTCTTC.

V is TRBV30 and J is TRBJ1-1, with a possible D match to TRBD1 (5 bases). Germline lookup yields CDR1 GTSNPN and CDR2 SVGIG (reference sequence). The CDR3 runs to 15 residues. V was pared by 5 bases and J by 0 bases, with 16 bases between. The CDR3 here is CAWARDPSLNTEAFF. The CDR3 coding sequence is TGTGCCTGGGCCCGGGACCCATCTTTGAACACTGAAGCTTTCTTT.

In nucleotides, the CDR3 is TGTGCCAGCAGCTTGGCGCGGACATGGGGCGGGGAGCTGTTTTTT. It yields the protein CASSLARTWGGELFF. The chain joins TRBV5-6 to TRBJ2-2; a weak D match, TRBD1 (5 bases). Germline lookup yields CDR1 SGHDT and CDR2 YYEEEE. This CDR3 region has 15 residues. V lost 0 bases to trimming and J lost 7 bases, with 13 bases between them. The full variable domain, its missing parts supplied by reference TRBV5-6 and TRBJ2-2, is DAGVTQSPTHLIKTRGQQVTLRCSPKSGHDTVSWYQQALGQGPQFIFQYYEEEERQRGNFPDRFSGHQFPNYSSELNVNALLLGDSALYLCASSLARTWGGELFFGEGSRLTVL.

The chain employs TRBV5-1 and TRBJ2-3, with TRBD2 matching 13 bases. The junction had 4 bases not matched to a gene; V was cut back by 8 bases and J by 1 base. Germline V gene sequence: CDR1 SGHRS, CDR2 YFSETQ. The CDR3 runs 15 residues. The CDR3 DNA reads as TGCGCCAGTGGGACTAGCGGGACGGGCACAGATACGCAGTATTTT. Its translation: CASGTSGTGTDTQYF.

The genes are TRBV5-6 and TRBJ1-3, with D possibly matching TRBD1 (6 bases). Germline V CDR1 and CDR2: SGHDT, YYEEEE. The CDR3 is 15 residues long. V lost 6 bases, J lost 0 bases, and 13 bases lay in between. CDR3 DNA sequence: TGTGCCAGCACCCGAGGGGGGAGCTCTGGAAACACCATATATTTT. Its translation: CASTRGGSSGNTIYF.

The CDR3 sequence is CASSLAAAYEQYF. CDR3 sequence (DNA): TGTGCCAGCAGCTTAGCAGCTGCTTACGAGCAGTACTTC. This rearrangement joins TRBV7-2 to TRBJ2-7; D ambiguous. The germline V gene encodes CDR1 SGHTA and CDR2 FQGNSA. The ends were cut back, 0 bases at V and 4 bases at J, with 7 bases in the middle. The CDR3 is made up of 13 amino acids.

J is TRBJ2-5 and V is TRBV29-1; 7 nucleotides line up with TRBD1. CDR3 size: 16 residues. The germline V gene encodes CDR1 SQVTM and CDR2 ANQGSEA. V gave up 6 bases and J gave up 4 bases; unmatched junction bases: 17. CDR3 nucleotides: TGCAGCGTCCCAGGCTACAGGGGAAAAGGGGGAGAGACCCAGTACTTC. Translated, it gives CSVPGYRGKGGETQYF.

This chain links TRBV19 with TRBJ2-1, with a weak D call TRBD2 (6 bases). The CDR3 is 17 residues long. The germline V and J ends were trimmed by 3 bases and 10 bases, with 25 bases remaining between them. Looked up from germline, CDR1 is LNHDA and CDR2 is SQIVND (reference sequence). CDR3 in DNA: TGTGCCAGTAGTATTCCGGTTCTGCGGGGAACCAACATAGAGCAGTTCTTC. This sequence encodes CASSIPVLRGTNIEQFF.

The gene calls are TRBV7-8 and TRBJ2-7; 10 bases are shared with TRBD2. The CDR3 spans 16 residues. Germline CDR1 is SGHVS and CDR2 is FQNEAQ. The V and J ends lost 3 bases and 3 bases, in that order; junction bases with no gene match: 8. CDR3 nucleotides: TGTGCCAGCAGCTTTACGAGCGGGAGGGGGAACTACGAGCAGTACTTC. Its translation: CASSFTSGRGNYEQYF.

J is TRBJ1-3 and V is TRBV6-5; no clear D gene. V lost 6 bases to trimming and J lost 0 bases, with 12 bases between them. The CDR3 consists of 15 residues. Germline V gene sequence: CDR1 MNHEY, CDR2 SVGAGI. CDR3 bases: TGTGCCAGCAGGGCGGGGTCGAGCTCTGGAAACACCATATATTTT. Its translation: CASRAGSSSGNTIYF.

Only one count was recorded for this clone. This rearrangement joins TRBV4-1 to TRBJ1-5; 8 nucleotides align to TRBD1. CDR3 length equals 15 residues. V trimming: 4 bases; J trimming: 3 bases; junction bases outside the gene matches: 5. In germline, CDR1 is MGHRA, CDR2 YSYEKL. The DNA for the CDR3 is TGCGCCAGCAGCCTAAGTCAGGGGGCCAATCAGCCCCAGCATTTT. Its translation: CASSLSQGANQPQHF.

CDR3 in DNA: TGTGCCAGTAGCCGGACTAGCGGGATGTCCTACAATGAGCAGTTCTTC. Its protein product is CASSRTSGMSYNEQFF. The J gene is TRBJ2-1, the V gene TRBV19, with TRBD2 identical over 12 bases. The trim removed 6 bases at V and 1 base at J, leaving 4 bases unmatched. The V gene's germline CDR1 is LNHDA and CDR2 SQIVND (reference sequence). This CDR3 spans 16 amino acids.

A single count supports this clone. Here the CDR3 DNA reads TGCGCCAGCCAAGGGCAGGGGGCGCCCGGCTACACCTTC. It is translated as CASQGQGAPGYTF. This chain joins TRBV4-3 and TRBJ1-2; TRBD1 aligns across 8 bases. The CDR3 spans 13 residues. Per germline, CDR1 LGHNA and CDR2 YSLEER. Unmatched junction bases numbered 10, after V lost 8 bases and J lost 8 bases.

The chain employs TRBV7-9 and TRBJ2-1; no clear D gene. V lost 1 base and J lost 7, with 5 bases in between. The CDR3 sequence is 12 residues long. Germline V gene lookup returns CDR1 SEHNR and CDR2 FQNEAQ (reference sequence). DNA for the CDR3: TGTGCCAGCAGCTTAGGACAAAATGAGCAGTTCTTC. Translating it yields CASSLGQNEQFF.

The DNA of the CDR3 is TGTGCCAGCAGTTCCCCAGGTTCGCCGAGCTCCTATAATTCACCCCTCCACTTT. This codes for CASSSPGSPSSYNSPLHF. The chain joins TRBV27 to TRBJ1-6; no clear D gene. CDR1 is MNHEY, CDR2 SMNVEV, per germline (reference sequence). The CDR3 extends over 18 amino acids. V gave up 4 bases and J gave up 0 bases, with 16 bases separating them.

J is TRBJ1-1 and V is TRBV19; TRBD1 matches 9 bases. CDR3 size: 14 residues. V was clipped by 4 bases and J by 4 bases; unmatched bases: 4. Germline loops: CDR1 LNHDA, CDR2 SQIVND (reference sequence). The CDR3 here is CASSTGQGRTEAFF. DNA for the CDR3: TGTGCCAGTAGTACTGGACAGGGGCGCACTGAAGCTTTCTTT.

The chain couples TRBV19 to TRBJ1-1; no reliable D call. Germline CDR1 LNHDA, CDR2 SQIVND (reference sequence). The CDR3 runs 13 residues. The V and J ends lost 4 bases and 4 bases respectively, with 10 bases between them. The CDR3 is CASSRRDPTEAFF. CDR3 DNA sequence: TGTGCCAGTAGTAGGCGAGACCCCACTGAAGCTTTCTTT.

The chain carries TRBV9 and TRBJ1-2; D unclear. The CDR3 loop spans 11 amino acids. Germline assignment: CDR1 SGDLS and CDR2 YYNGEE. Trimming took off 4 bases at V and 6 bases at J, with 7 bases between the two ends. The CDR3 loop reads CASSRIDGYTF. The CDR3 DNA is TGTGCCAGCAGCCGAATAGATGGCTACACCTTC.

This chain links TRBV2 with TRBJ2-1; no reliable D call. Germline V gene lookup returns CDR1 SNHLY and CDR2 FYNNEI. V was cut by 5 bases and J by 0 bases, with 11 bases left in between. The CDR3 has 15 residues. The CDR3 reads CASSPDSSSYNEQFF. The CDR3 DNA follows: TGTGCCAGCAGTCCAGACTCCAGCTCCTACAATGAGCAGTTCTTC.

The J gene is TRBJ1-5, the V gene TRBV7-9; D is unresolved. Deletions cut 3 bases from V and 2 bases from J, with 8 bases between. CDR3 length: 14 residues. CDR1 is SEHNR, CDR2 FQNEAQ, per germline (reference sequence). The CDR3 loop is CASSFAGGNQPQHF. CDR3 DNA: TGTGCCAGCAGCTTCGCCGGGGGCAATCAGCCCCAGCATTTT.

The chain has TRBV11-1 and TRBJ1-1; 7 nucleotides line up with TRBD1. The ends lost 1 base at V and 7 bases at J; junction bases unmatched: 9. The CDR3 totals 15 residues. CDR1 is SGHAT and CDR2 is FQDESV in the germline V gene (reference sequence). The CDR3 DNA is TGTGCCAGCAGCTTAGGTGACAGGGCTGGGATTGAAGCTTTCTTT. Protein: CASSLGDRAGIEAFF.